This T cell receptor beta chain was identified during a study of T cell responses to AZD1222 COVID-19 vaccine. Profiling relied on immunoSEQ multiplex PCR, and the TCRdb table lists in-frame clones only, not all of them. Of some 130,000 clones listed, 88% are singletons. In this sample, this clone turned up once. The length of the CDR3 is 16 residues. Germline CDR1 and CDR2: LNHNV and YYDKDF (reference sequence). J lost 3 bases, V lost 3 bases, and 10 bases had no gene match. The TCR was taken from an adult in good health. The material was peripheral blood, obtained on day 0 of AZD1222 vaccination. The V call is TRBV15, the J call TRBJ1-2; TRBD1 matches at 7 bases. The CDR3 here is CATSSPLGTAYYGYTF. The DNA for the CDR3 is TGTGCCACCAGCAGTCCCCTCGGGACAGCTTACTATGGCTACACCTTC.